A single sample is the source of the 29 T cell receptor beta chains below, sequenced in a study of early T cells in non-severe SARS-CoV-2 infection. MiXCR was run by TCRdb on the 5' RACE reads, yielding one entry per CDR3 protein. This table has 40,000 or so distinct CDR3 sequences, roughly 7.9% appearing once. The material sequenced was whole blood, taken at baseline. Every receptor here comes from an adult who was a healthcare worker with PCR-confirmed SARS-CoV-2 infection or an uninfected control (not recorded which).

This clonotype was recorded at least ten times. The chain combines TRBV6-4 with TRBJ2-3; TRBD2 matches 13 bases. Germline lookup yields CDR1 MRHNA and CDR2 SNTAGT. The CDR3 spans 15 residues. Losses at the gene ends were 0 bases for V and 6 bases for J; bases not matched to a gene: 0. CDR3 coding DNA: TGTGCCAGCAGTGACTCGACTAGCGGGGGGGATACGCAGTATTTT. Amino acids: CASSDSTSGGDTQYF.

This clonotype occurred many times. V usage is TRBV7-9 and J usage is TRBJ1-2; D gene ambiguous. The CDR3 sequence is 16 residues long. CDR1 SEHNR and CDR2 FQNEAQ come from the germline V gene (reference sequence). Trimming cost V 0 bases and J 3 bases, with 14 bases left between them. CDR3 residues: CASSLARPKTHYGYTF. DNA for the CDR3: TGTGCCAGCAGCTTAGCAAGACCCAAGACCCACTATGGCTACACCTTC.

This clonotype was counted many times. This chain joins TRBV6-6 and TRBJ2-7, with D perhaps TRBD1 (6 bases). The CDR3 length is 12 residues. CDR1 and CDR2 (germline): MNHNY, SVGAGI (reference sequence). Trimming left V 4 bases short and J 6 bases short, with 10 bases between. The CDR3 loop reads CASSSGHAEQYF. The CDR3 bases are TGTGCCAGCAGTTCGGGACACGCCGAGCAGTACTTC.

The chain has TRBV12-3 or TRBV12-4 and TRBJ1-6; D gene ambiguous. V was cut by 0 bases and J by 9 bases, with 9 bases left in between. This CDR3 has 14 residues. For the CDR3, the DNA is TGTGCCAGCAGTTTAGCCAGCAATGGTTCACCCCTCCACTTT. This encodes CASSLASNGSPLHF.

The chain employs TRBV5-4 and TRBJ1-2; weak D call: TRBD1 (6 bases). Germline CDR1 reads SGHNT; CDR2 reads YYREEE (reference sequence). CDR3 length: 15 residues. V lost 6 bases to trimming and J lost 4 bases, with 19 bases between them. The CDR3 sequence: CASNQGSLGGYGYTF. CDR3 DNA sequence: TGTGCCAGCAACCAGGGGTCGCTGGGCGGCTATGGCTACACCTTC.

V usage is TRBV5-1 and J usage is TRBJ2-3; a possible D gene is TRBD1 (5 bases). CDR1 and CDR2 (germline): SGHRS, YFSETQ. The V end lost 4 bases, the J end lost 5 bases, and 8 bases lay between the germline ends. The CDR3 is made up of 12 amino acids. As DNA, the CDR3 is TGCGCCAGCAGCCAAGACAGAGATACGCAGTATTTT. It specifies CASSQDRDTQYF.

This clonotype has at least ten counts. V and J are TRBV20-1 and TRBJ2-3; 7 bases map to TRBD2. J was trimmed by 6 bases and V by 5 bases; bases with no gene match: 5. Germline V gene sequence: CDR1 DFQATT, CDR2 SNEGSKA (reference sequence). The CDR3 covers 12 residues. This CDR3 reads CSASQTSDTQYF. The CDR3 bases are TGCAGTGCTTCTCAGACTAGCGATACGCAGTATTTT.

In its sample, this clonotype was seen a few times. CDR3 amino acids: CATLGEGKGVTEAFF. DNA of the CDR3: TGTGCCACTCTTGGGGAGGGAAAGGGTGTTACTGAAGCTTTCTTT. The genes are TRBV5-4 and TRBJ1-1; D is uncertain. The CDR3 covers 15 residues. Deletions cut 9 bases from V and 5 bases from J, with 23 bases between. CDR1 and CDR2 (germline): SGHNT, YYREEE (reference sequence).

Details on this clonotype: A junction end diverges from the germline sequence, so it may reflect a read error. The rearrangement uses TRBV28 and TRBJ2-4; D may be TRBD2 (5 bases). The length of the CDR3 is 13 residues. Per the germline V gene, CDR1 is MDHEN and CDR2 is SYDVKM. CDR3 DNA sequence: TGTGCCAGCAGCTTGGATCGGAGAGACTTCGGGAACTTC. Translating gives CASSLDRRDFGNF. Combining the CDR3 with reference TRBV28 and TRBJ2-4 gives the whole variable domain DVKVTQSSRYLVKRTGEKVFLECVQDMDHENMFWYRQDPGLGLRLIYFSYDVKMKEKGDIPEGYSVSREKKERFSLILESASTNQTSMYLCASSLDRRDFGNFGAGTRLSVL.

This sequence joins TRBV20-1 and TRBJ2-3, with 9 bases identical to TRBD1. CDR1 DFQATT and CDR2 SNEGSKA come from the germline V gene (reference sequence). The V gene end was trimmed by 6 bases and the J gene end by 0 bases; junction bases not matched to a gene: 10. This CDR3 is 16 amino acids long. The DNA of the CDR3 is TGCAGTGCAAACCCCGAACAGGGGGCTAGCACAGATACGCAGTATTTT. It codes for CSANPEQGASTDTQYF.

This clonotype was observed at least ten times. The V gene is TRBV7-3, the J gene TRBJ2-2; 8 bases match TRBD1. The V and J ends lost 5 bases and 4 bases, in that order; junction bases with no gene match: 3. The CDR3 totals 14 residues. Germline CDR1 reads SGHTA; CDR2 reads FQGTGA. The DNA for the CDR3 is TGTGCCAGCAGCGAAGGACAGGGCACCGGGGAGCTGTTTTTT. Protein product: CASSEGQGTGELFF.

This chain joins TRBV6-1 and TRBJ1-6, with 8 bases identical to TRBD1. There are 15 residues in the CDR3. After removal of 4 bases from V and 6 bases from J, the junction contained 5 bases not matched to a gene. Germline lookup yields CDR1 MNHNS and CDR2 SASEGT. The CDR3: CASSVGQGGNSPLHF. The CDR3 region has the DNA TGTGCCAGCAGTGTAGGACAGGGTGGTAATTCACCCCTCCACTTT.

A few counts support this clonotype. The genes are TRBV3-1 and TRBJ1-1; D gene ambiguous. The CDR3 covers 14 residues. The V gene's germline CDR1 is LGHDT and CDR2 YNNKEL (reference sequence). Trimming pared 3 bases from V and 3 bases from J, leaving 11 bases between. In DNA form, the CDR3 reads TGTGCCAGCAGCCAGGAACGTATGGACACTGAAGCTTTCTTT. It encodes CASSQERMDTEAFF.

V and J are TRBV20-1 and TRBJ1-6; 7 nucleotides line up with TRBD1. Germline lookup yields CDR1 DFQATT and CDR2 SNEGSKA (reference sequence). The CDR3 has 15 amino acids. After removal of 1 base from V and 9 bases from J, the junction contained 9 bases not matched to a gene. The CDR3 reads CSARVGTVGISPLHF. Here the CDR3 DNA reads TGCAGTGCTAGAGTAGGGACAGTTGGGATTTCACCCCTCCACTTT.

The V and J genes are TRBV6-4 and TRBJ2-6; D not certain. Trimming shortened V by 3 bases and J by 0 bases, and 6 bases separated the two germline ends. The CDR3 has 15 residues. Per the germline V gene, CDR1 is MRHNA and CDR2 is SNTAGT. The CDR3 protein is CASSEQASGANVLTF. The DNA for the CDR3 is TGTGCCAGCAGTGAACAAGCCTCTGGGGCCAACGTCCTGACTTTC.

Regarding this clonotype: This may come from a read error, since a much larger clone is one base off. The genes are TRBV12-3 or TRBV12-4 and TRBJ1-1, with a weak D call TRBD1 (5 bases). The CDR3 has 14 amino acids. Deletions cut 5 bases from V and 4 bases from J, with 14 bases between. As DNA, the CDR3 is TGTGCCAGCAGTCCCCGCAGGGTTTGCACTGAAGCTTTCTTT. Protein product: CASSPRRVCTEAFF.

The V gene is TRBV27, the J gene TRBJ2-3; D is uncertain. The CDR3 is made up of 13 amino acids. V shed 5 bases and J shed 4 bases, with 10 bases lying between them. Germline V gene data show CDR1 as MNHEY and CDR2 as SMNVEV (reference sequence). CDR3 amino acids: CASSMQWADTQYF. DNA of the CDR3: TGTGCCAGCAGTATGCAGTGGGCAGATACGCAGTATTTT.

This clonotype has a handful of counts. The chain links TRBV7-6 to TRBJ2-3; 8 bases agree with TRBD2. Per germline, CDR1 SGHVS and CDR2 FNYEAQ. Unmatched junction bases numbered 4, after V lost 0 bases and J lost 2 bases. CDR3 size: 16 residues. CDR3 in DNA: TGTGCCAGCAGCTTAGCTAGCGGGGAAGTCACAGATACGCAGTATTTT. Protein product: CASSLASGEVTDTQYF.

This clonotype was found a few times. V is TRBV18 and J is TRBJ1-6; 7 bases match TRBD1. The CDR3 consists of 18 residues. Germline CDR1 and CDR2: KGHSH and LQKENI. The ends lost 2 bases at V and 0 bases at J; junction bases unmatched: 7. CDR3: CASSPEGAGSSYNSPLHF. The CDR3 DNA is TGTGCCAGCTCACCAGAGGGGGCCGGGAGCTCCTATAATTCACCCCTCCACTTT.

The table lists this clonotype with many counts. V usage is TRBV12-3 or TRBV12-4 and J usage is TRBJ1-6, with D unresolved. The CDR3 is 11 residues long. Trimming shortened V by 3 bases and J by 10 bases, and 4 bases separated the two germline ends. The CDR3 sequence: CASSFNSPLHF. DNA for the CDR3: TGTGCCAGCAGTTTTAACTCACCCCTCCACTTT.

This clonotype was observed a few times. The gene calls are TRBV18 and TRBJ2-2; D unclear. Trimming shortened V by 6 bases and J by 5 bases, and 7 bases separated the two germline ends. This CDR3 comprises 12 residues. Germline CDR1 is KGHSH and CDR2 is LQKENI. CDR3 DNA sequence: TGTGCCAGCTCTCATATAACCGGGGAGCTGTTTTTT. Protein sequence: CASSHITGELFF.

This chain uses TRBV7-2 with TRBJ2-3, with 7 bases that match TRBD1. Germline CDR1 SGHTA, CDR2 FQGNSA. The CDR3 sequence is 16 residues long. V lost 2 bases to trimming and J lost 1 base; unmatched junction nucleotides: 6. CDR3 bases: TGTGCCAGCAGCTTAAATGGGGGACAGCGCACAGATACGCAGTATTTT. As protein: CASSLNGGQRTDTQYF.

This clonotype was recorded at least ten times. This sequence joins TRBV29-1 and TRBJ1-1, with D perhaps matching TRBD1 (5 bases). The V gene's germline CDR1 is SQVTM and CDR2 ANQGSEA. Deletions cut 6 bases from V and 6 bases from J, with 11 bases between. The CDR3 extends over 11 amino acids. The CDR3 DNA reads TGCAGCGTGGCACGGGGGTCTGAAGCTTTCTTT. Translation gives CSVARGSEAFF. Looking up the rest from reference TRBV29-1 and TRBJ1-1 gives the full variable domain: SAVISQKPSRDICQRGTSLTIQCQVDSQVTMMFWYRQQPGQSLTLIATANQGSEATYESGFVIDKFPISRPNLTFSTLTVSNMSPEDSSIYLCSVARGSEAFFGQGTRLTVV.

CDR3 DNA: TGTGCCAGCAGGGATGAAAACGGAGTGGACATTCAGTACTTC. Its translation is CASRDENGVDIQYF. The chain links TRBV7-9 to TRBJ2-4; D ambiguous. The germline V gene encodes CDR1 SEHNR and CDR2 FQNEAQ (reference sequence). The V end lost 6 bases, the J end lost 8 bases, and 17 bases lay between the germline ends. The CDR3 has 14 residues.

This clonotype has only a few counts. CDR3 sequence (DNA): TGTGCCAGCAGTAGCAGTCCAGGCCACGAGCAGTACTTC. It codes for CASSSSPGHEQYF. The chain couples TRBV12-3 or TRBV12-4 to TRBJ2-7, with D unclear. CDR3 length: 13 amino acids. V was clipped by 5 bases and J by 5 bases, with 13 bases between them.

Ten or more counts support this clonotype. The chain joins TRBV20-1 to TRBJ1-6, with D perhaps matching TRBD1 (6 bases). The CDR3 is made up of 15 amino acids. CDR1 and CDR2 from the germline V gene are DFQATT and SNEGSKA (reference sequence). Trimming took off 3 bases at V and 6 bases at J, with 15 bases between the two ends. CDR3: CSARDSGSLNSPLHF. DNA for the CDR3: TGCAGTGCTAGGGACAGTGGTAGTCTTAATTCACCCCTCCACTTT.

This clonotype is judged medium-sized. The genes are TRBV9 and TRBJ2-2; 10 nucleotides align to TRBD1. The CDR3 is made up of 18 amino acids. Unmatched junction bases numbered 11, after V lost 3 bases and J lost 3 bases. Looked up from germline, CDR1 is SGDLS and CDR2 is YYNGEE. Written as DNA, the CDR3 is TGTGCCAGCAGCGAACCAGGGACAGGGGCTGTTGACACCGGGGAGCTGTTTTTT. This sequence encodes CASSEPGTGAVDTGELFF.

The rearrangement uses TRBV2 and TRBJ2-7; D is unresolved. From germline, CDR1 is SNHLY and CDR2 FYNNEI. The CDR3 has 13 residues. V gave up 4 bases and J gave up 3 bases, with 10 bases separating them. The DNA of the CDR3 is TGTGCCAGCAGTGTAGGGCGGAACTACGAGCAGTACTTC. Its translation: CASSVGRNYEQYF.

The chain combines TRBV6-1 with TRBJ2-1; TRBD1 aligns across 7 bases. The CDR3 is made up of 18 amino acids. Germline CDR1 and CDR2: MNHNS and SASEGT. V gave up 3 bases and J gave up 8 bases; unmatched junction bases: 19. The CDR3 is CASSERRPGGLARDEQFF. In DNA form, the CDR3 reads TGTGCCAGCAGTGAGAGGCGGCCAGGGGGATTGGCTCGGGATGAGCAGTTCTTC.